This T cell receptor (beta chain) emerged from a study of blood T cell repertoires in COVID-19. CDR1 SGHTS and CDR2 YDEGEE come from the germline V gene. This CDR3 comprises 15 residues. V gave up 6 bases and J gave up 2 bases; unmatched junction bases: 5. Here immunoSEQ multiplex PCR was the method, and the copy in TCRdb shows in-frame clones only, minus some. In the table there are some 130,000 clones, about four fifths of which are singletons. The material sequenced was peripheral blood. The sequence was obtained from a human donor in a cohort sampled during active COVID-19. The genes are TRBV5-8 and TRBJ1-6; the match to TRBD1 covers 7 bases. CDR3 DNA: TGTGCCAGCAACGAGGGACAGACCTATAATTCACCCCTCCACTTT. It yields the protein CASNEGQTYNSPLHF.